The clone carrying this TCR beta chain was found a few times. The data were obtained in a study of blood T cell repertoires in COVID-19. As for the study in general: There were acute and convalescent COVID-19 samples, and they came from the United States, Italy and Spain. PBMCs, B-cell-depleted T cells, or T cells provided the cDNA or gDNA that made up the material.

Original data processing: Reference gene primer amplification gave nucleated cell count estimates. Using immunoSEQ multiplex PCR, the repertoire was profiled, and TCRdb retains in-frame clones only, with some absent. The V and J calls and clone size come from that table; D and trimming were worked out from the DNA. The table shows roughly 280,000 clones, with around 80% occurring only once. Specimen: peripheral blood. The clonotype comes from a man in his sixties with acute or convalescent COVID-19.

For the CDR3, the DNA is TGTGCCAGCAGCTATTCACCGGGAAGCTATGGCTACACCTTC. This encodes CASSYSPGSYGYTF. This chain connects TRBV7-9 to TRBJ1-2; D gene unclear. The CDR3 extends over 14 amino acids. Germline assignment: CDR1 SEHNR and CDR2 FQNEAQ (reference sequence). V dropped 4 bases and J dropped 4 bases, with 13 bases sitting between them.